This T cell receptor beta chain was found in a study of T cell responses to AZD1222 COVID-19 vaccine. Details on this clone: No antigen is known for it.

Germline V CDR1 and CDR2: DFQATT, SNEGSKA (reference sequence). V dropped 0 bases and J dropped 6 bases, with 5 bases sitting between them. The CDR3 totals 11 residues. The study, taken as a whole, reports: Only after the peak T cell response were repertoires sampled. Spike was spanned by vaccine-associated CD4 TCRs, with dominance at 160-218 and 743-854. In a largely white British group with more females than males, clonal diversity was possibly underestimated. Spike-specific TCR depth and breadth grew after two AZD1222 doses.

Sequenced by immunoSEQ multiplex PCR; TCRdb stores in-frame clones only, minus some. This table holds about 96,000 clones, about nine tenths found once. The chain couples TRBV20-1 to TRBJ1-2; D remains unclear. The sequencing used peripheral blood, collected on day 0 of AZD1222 vaccination. The TCR comes from an adult in good health. CDR3 region: CSARDSNGYTF. In DNA form, the CDR3 reads TGCAGTGCTAGAGATTCAAATGGCTACACCTTC.